These 8 T cell receptor beta chains came from one sample sequenced in a study of cytomegalovirus exposure and HLA in healthy donors. The assay was immunoSEQ multiplex PCR, and TCRdb's table has in-frame clones only and misses some. The repertoire holds 120,000 to 150,000 clones, with about 86% as singletons. Material: PBMCs. Every receptor here comes from a woman aged 18-30 years in good health and CMV-seropositive.

The V gene is TRBV6-1, the J gene TRBJ2-2; 7 nucleotides align to TRBD1. Per germline, CDR1 MNHNS and CDR2 SASEGT. The CDR3 contains 14 residues. The trim removed 5 bases at V and 4 bases at J, leaving 4 bases unmatched. CDR3 bases: TGTGCCAGCAGTCGGACAGGAGGCACCGGGGAGCTGTTTTTT. Its protein product is CASSRTGGTGELFF.

This chain connects TRBV30 to TRBJ2-7; D gene uncertain. The germline V and J ends were trimmed by 0 bases and 0 bases, with 9 bases remaining between them. CDR3 length: 14 amino acids. CDR1 is GTSNPN and CDR2 is SVGIG in the germline V gene (reference sequence). The CDR3 sequence is CAWSVLGNSYEQYF. CDR3 nucleotide sequence: TGTGCCTGGAGTGTACTTGGTAACTCCTACGAGCAGTACTTC. Full variable domain (missing parts from reference TRBV30 and TRBJ2-7): SQTIHQWPATLVQPVGSPLSLECTVEGTSNPNLYWYRQAAGRGLQLLFYSVGIGQISSEVPQNLSASRPQDRQFILSSKKLLLSDSGFYLCAWSVLGNSYEQYFGPGTRLTVT.

The V call is TRBV7-2, the J call TRBJ2-2, with TRBD2 matching 9 bases. In germline, CDR1 is SGHTA, CDR2 FQGNSA. The CDR3 length is 18 residues. The junction had 12 bases not matched to a gene; V was cut back by 1 base and J by 6 bases. The CDR3 DNA is TGTGCCAGCAGCTTAGGCCGGGGCAGCGGGGGGTACGCCGGGGAGCTGTTTTTT. Residues: CASSLGRGSGGYAGELFF.

The chain employs TRBV5-8 and TRBJ1-3, with D uncertain. Trimming removed 5 bases at V and 3 bases at J, with 12 bases between. The CDR3 runs to 14 residues. CDR1 is SGHTS and CDR2 is YDEGEE in the germline V gene. CDR3 DNA sequence: TGTGCCAGCAGTTCAGGAATGGTTGGAAACACCATATATTTT. Protein sequence: CASSSGMVGNTIYF.

V gene TRBV19 combines with J gene TRBJ1-1; 9 bases agree with TRBD1. The CDR3 is made up of 15 amino acids. V shed 1 base, J shed 4 bases, and the junction held 4 bases outside the gene matches. CDR1 and CDR2 from the germline V gene are LNHDA and SQIVND (reference sequence). The CDR3 nucleotides are TGTGCCAGTAGTATAGGGACAGGGGTTGTCACTGAAGCTTTCTTT. This codes for CASSIGTGVVTEAFF.

The V gene is TRBV7-2, the J gene TRBJ1-1; D gene uncertain. The CDR3 contains 14 residues. Trimming stripped 5 bases from V and 3 bases from J, with 13 bases between. Germline V gene data show CDR1 as SGHTA and CDR2 as FQGNSA. The CDR3 loop reads CASSPGGGYTEAFF. The CDR3 DNA follows: TGTGCCAGCAGCCCCGGCGGCGGCTACACTGAAGCTTTCTTT.

This chain connects TRBV18 to TRBJ1-1; no reliable D call. This CDR3 contains 14 residues. The germline gives CDR1 KGHSH, CDR2 LQKENI. V dropped 4 bases and J dropped 1 base, with 10 bases sitting between them. The CDR3 DNA reads TGTGCCAGCTCACGGCCCCGATGGAACACTGAAGCTTTCTTT. This sequence encodes CASSRPRWNTEAFF.

The rearrangement links TRBV9 to TRBJ2-5; 7 nucleotides line up with TRBD1. The germline V gene has CDR1 SGDLS and CDR2 YYNGEE. Trimming at V came to 0 bases and at J to 5 bases, leaving 7 bases not matched to a gene. The CDR3 extends over 15 amino acids. CDR3 amino acids: CASSVAEGAFETQYF. The DNA for the CDR3 is TGTGCCAGCAGCGTAGCCGAGGGGGCATTCGAGACCCAGTACTTC. The whole variable domain, remainder taken from reference TRBV9 and TRBJ2-5, is DSGVTQTPKHLITATGQRVTLRCSPRSGDLSVYWYQQSLDQGLQFLIQYYNGEERAKGNILERFSAQQFPDLHSELNLSSLELGDSALYFCASSVAEGAFETQYFGPGTRLLVL.